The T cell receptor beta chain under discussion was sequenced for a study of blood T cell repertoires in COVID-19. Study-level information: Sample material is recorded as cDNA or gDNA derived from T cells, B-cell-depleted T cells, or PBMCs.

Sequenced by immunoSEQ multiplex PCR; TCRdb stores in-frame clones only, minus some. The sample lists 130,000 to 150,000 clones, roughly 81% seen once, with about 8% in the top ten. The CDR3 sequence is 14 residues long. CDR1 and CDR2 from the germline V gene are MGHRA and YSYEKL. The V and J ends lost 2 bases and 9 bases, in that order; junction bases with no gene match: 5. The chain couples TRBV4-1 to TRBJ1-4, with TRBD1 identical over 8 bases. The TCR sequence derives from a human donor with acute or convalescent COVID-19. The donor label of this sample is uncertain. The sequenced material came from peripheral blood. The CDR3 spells CASSQSGGEKKLFF. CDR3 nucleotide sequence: TGCGCCAGCAGCCAATCAGGGGGCGAGAAAAAACTGTTTTTT.